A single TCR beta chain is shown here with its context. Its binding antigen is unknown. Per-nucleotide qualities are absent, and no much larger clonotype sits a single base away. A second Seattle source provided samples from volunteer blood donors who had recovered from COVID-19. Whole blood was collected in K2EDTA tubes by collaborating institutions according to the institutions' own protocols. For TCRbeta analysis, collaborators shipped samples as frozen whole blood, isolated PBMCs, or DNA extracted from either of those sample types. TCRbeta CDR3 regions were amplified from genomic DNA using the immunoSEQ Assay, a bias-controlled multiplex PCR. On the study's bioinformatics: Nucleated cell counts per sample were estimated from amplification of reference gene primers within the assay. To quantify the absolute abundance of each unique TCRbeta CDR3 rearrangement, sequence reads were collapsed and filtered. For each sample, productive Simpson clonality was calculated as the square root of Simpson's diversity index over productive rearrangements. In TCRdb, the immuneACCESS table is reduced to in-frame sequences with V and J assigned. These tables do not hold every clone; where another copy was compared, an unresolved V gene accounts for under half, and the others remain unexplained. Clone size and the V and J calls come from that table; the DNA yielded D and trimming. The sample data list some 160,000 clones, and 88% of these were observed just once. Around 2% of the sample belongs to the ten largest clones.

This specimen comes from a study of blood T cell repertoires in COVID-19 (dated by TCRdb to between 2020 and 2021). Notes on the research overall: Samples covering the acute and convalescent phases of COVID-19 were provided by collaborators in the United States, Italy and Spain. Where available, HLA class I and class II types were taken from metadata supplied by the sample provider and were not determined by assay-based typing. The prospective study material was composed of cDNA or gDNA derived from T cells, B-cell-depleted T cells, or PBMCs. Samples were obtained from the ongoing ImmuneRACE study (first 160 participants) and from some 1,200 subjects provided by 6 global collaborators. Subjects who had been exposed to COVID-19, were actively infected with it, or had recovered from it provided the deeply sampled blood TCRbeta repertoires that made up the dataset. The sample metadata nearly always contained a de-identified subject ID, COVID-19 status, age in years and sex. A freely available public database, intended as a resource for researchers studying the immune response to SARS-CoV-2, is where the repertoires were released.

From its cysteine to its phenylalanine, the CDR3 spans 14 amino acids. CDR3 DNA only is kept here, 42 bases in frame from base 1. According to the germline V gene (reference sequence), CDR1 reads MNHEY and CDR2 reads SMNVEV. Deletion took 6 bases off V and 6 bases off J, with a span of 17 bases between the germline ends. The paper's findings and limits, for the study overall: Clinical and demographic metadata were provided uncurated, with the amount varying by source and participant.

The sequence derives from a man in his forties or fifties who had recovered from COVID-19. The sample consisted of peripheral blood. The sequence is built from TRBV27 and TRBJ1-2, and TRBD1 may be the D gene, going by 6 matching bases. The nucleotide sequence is TGTGCCAGCAGAGATACAGGGATGGAAGATGGCTACACCTTC. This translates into CASRDTGMEDGYTF.